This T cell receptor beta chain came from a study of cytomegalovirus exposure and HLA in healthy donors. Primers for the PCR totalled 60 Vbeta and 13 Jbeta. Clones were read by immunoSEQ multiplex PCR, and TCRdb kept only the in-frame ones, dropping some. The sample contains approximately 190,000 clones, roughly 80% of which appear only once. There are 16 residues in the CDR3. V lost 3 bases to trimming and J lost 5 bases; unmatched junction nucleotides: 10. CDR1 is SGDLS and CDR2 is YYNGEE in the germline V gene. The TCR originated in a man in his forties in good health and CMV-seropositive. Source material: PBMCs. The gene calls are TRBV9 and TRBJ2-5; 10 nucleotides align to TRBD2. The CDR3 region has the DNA TGTGCCAGCAGCGGGGGGAAGCTAGCGGGGGTGGAGACCCAGTACTTC. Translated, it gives CASSGGKLAGVETQYF.